The 18 T cell receptor beta chains below were found in one sample sequenced in a study of T cell responses to AZD1222 COVID-19 vaccine (dated by TCRdb to the early 2020s). The intended sense of this specimen's time point label: baseline before first vaccination. The library was built by means of the immunoSEQ multiplex PCR assay. Here the immuneACCESS table is served through TCRdb, limited to in-frame sequences with V and J called. Missing clones are a known gap in these copies; in checked studies unresolved V genes cover under half, and the rest lacks a known reason. The sample table contains about 120,000 clones; only one count was recorded for 92% of them. The ten biggest clones cover roughly 1.8% of the sample. The specimen was peripheral blood, collected on day 0 of AZD1222 vaccination. These TCRs come from an adult in good health.

The sample holds a few counts of this clone. The chain uses TRBV2 and TRBJ2-3; 12 nucleotides match TRBD2. J lost 3 bases, V lost 8 bases, and 6 bases had no gene match. The length of the CDR3 is 15 residues. Germline CDR1 is SNHLY and CDR2 is FYNNEI. CDR3 sequence reads: CASPWTSGTTDTQYF. The CDR3 region has the DNA TGTGCCAGCCCCTGGACTAGCGGGACTACAGATACGCAGTATTTT.

The chain uses TRBV19 and TRBJ1-4, with D perhaps TRBD1 (5 bases). There are 14 residues in the CDR3. Per germline, CDR1 LNHDA and CDR2 SQIVND (reference sequence). Between the trimmed V and J ends, which lost 6 bases and 0 bases, there was a span of 8 bases. For the CDR3, the DNA is TGTGCCAGTAGACAGACAGCAACTAATGAAAAACTGTTTTTT. Protein product: CASRQTATNEKLFF.

The genes are TRBV5-4 and TRBJ2-5, with D possibly being TRBD1 or TRBD2 (6 bases each). Germline values: CDR1 SGHNT, CDR2 YYREEE (reference sequence). CDR3 length: 15 amino acids. V lost 4 bases and J lost 2, with 15 bases in between. The CDR3 loop is CASSPGGRRQETQYF. In DNA, the CDR3 is TGTGCCAGCAGCCCTGGGGGGCGGCGGCAAGAGACCCAGTACTTC.

The chain employs TRBV18 and TRBJ2-7; D may be TRBD2 (5 bases). The CDR3 loop spans 14 amino acids. CDR1 is KGHSH and CDR2 is LQKENI in the germline V gene. Trimming pared 3 bases from V and 0 bases from J, leaving 9 bases between. CDR3 sequence (DNA): TGTGCCAGCTCACCGGGAGAGAGCTCCTACGAGCAGTACGTC. Translating it yields CASSPGESSYEQYV.

V usage is TRBV7-9 and J usage is TRBJ2-3; weak D call: TRBD2 (7 bases). CDR3 length: 16 residues. The V gene's germline CDR1 is SEHNR and CDR2 FQNEAQ (reference sequence). Between the trimmed V and J ends, which lost 5 bases and 6 bases, there was a span of 21 bases. The CDR3 here is CASSAGGGGMSDTQYF. The CDR3, as DNA: TGTGCCAGCAGCGCCGGGGGCGGGGGAATGAGCGATACGCAGTATTTT. Drawing the rest from reference TRBV7-9 and TRBJ2-3, the complete variable domain is DTGVSQNPRHKITKRGQNVTFRCDPISEHNRLYWYRQTLGQGPEFLTYFQNEAQLEKSRLLSDRFSAERPKGSFSTLEIQRTEQGDSAMYLCASSAGGGGMSDTQYFGPGTRLTVL.

This chain links TRBV19 with TRBJ1-2; the D is unclear. V was pared by 5 bases and J by 2 bases, with 6 bases between. CDR1 is LNHDA, CDR2 SQIVND, per germline (reference sequence). This CDR3 comprises 12 residues. CDR3 in DNA: TGTGCCAGTAGTCTGGAAAACTATGGCTACACCTTC. Translated, it gives CASSLENYGYTF.

This chain connects TRBV7-8 to TRBJ2-2; TRBD1 might be the D (6 bases). Trimming removed 0 bases from V and 6 bases from J, with 14 bases in between. The CDR3 totals 16 residues. In germline, CDR1 is SGHVS, CDR2 FQNEAQ. In DNA form, the CDR3 reads TGTGCCAGCAGCTTAGCGCAAGGGGGAACGGCCGGGGAGCTGTTTTTT. Protein product: CASSLAQGGTAGELFF. Full variable domain (rest looked up from reference TRBV7-8 and TRBJ2-2): GAGVSQSPRYKVAKRGQDVALRCDPISGHVSLFWYQQALGQGPEFLTYFQNEAQLDKSGLPSDRFFAERPEGSVSTLKIQRTQQEDSAVYLCASSLAQGGTAGELFFGEGSRLTVL.

The chain is built from TRBV7-2 and TRBJ1-6; 7 bases map to TRBD1. The CDR3 extends over 15 amino acids. Germline values: CDR1 SGHTA, CDR2 FQGNSA. The trim removed 2 bases at V and 9 bases at J, leaving 7 bases unmatched. CDR3 in amino acids: CASSLSQGESSPLHF. CDR3 in DNA: TGTGCCAGCAGCTTAAGTCAGGGGGAGAGTTCACCCCTCCACTTT.

The chain couples TRBV4-1 to TRBJ1-1; tentatively, D is TRBD1 (5 bases). Germline CDR1 and CDR2: MGHRA and YSYEKL. V dropped 3 bases and J dropped 7 bases, with 9 bases sitting between them. The CDR3 length is 12 residues. CDR3 nucleotide sequence: TGCGCCAGCAGCCAGGTTCAGGGTGAAGCTTTCTTT. Encoded protein: CASSQVQGEAFF.

The chain combines TRBV27 with TRBJ1-1; possibly TRBD1 for D (5 bases). V lost 0 bases to trimming and J lost 3 bases, with 20 bases between them. The CDR3 contains 18 residues. The germline V gene encodes CDR1 MNHEY and CDR2 SMNVEV (reference sequence). Written as DNA, the CDR3 is TGTGCCAGCAGTTTATCGAGAGGTAGGTGGGGGTCGGACACTGAAGCTTTCTTT. Translated: CASSLSRGRWGSDTEAFF.

This rearrangement joins TRBV5-1 to TRBJ2-5; D possibly corresponds to TRBD1 (6 bases). The germline CDR1 and CDR2 sequences are SGHRS and YFSETQ. Trimming removed 0 bases from V and 4 bases from J, with 13 bases in between. CDR3 length: 15 residues. CDR3 in amino acids: CASSLAGTRGETQYF. DNA for the CDR3: TGCGCCAGCAGCTTGGCAGGGACAAGAGGAGAGACCCAGTACTTC.

The V gene is TRBV7-8, the J gene TRBJ1-2; D is unresolved. There are 15 residues in the CDR3. V was pared by 1 base and J by 0 bases, with 9 bases between. The germline CDR1 and CDR2 sequences are SGHVS and FQNEAQ. CDR3: CASSLGQSTNYGYTF. The CDR3 DNA sequence: TGTGCCAGCAGCTTAGGGCAGAGTACTAACTATGGCTACACCTTC.

V gene TRBV9 combines with J gene TRBJ1-3, with TRBD1 as a possible D gene (6 bases). CDR1 and CDR2 (germline): SGDLS, YYNGEE. V dropped 0 bases and J dropped 3 bases, with 7 bases sitting between them. This CDR3 is 14 amino acids long. The CDR3 DNA follows: TGTGCCAGCAGCGTAGAGGGGGGTGGAAACACCATATATTTT. Protein: CASSVEGGGNTIYF.

CDR3 sequence reads: CASSRQGGTEAFF. The CDR3, as DNA: TGTGCCAGCAGCCGACAGGGCGGCACTGAAGCTTTCTTT. This sequence joins TRBV3-1 (or the pseudogene TRBV3-2) and TRBJ1-1; 7 nucleotides agree with TRBD1. This CDR3 is built from 13 residues. CDR1 LGHDT and CDR2 YNNKEL come from the germline V gene (reference sequence). J lost 4 bases, V lost 4 bases, and 3 bases had no gene match.

The chain carries TRBV9 and TRBJ2-2; 10 bases are a match to TRBD2. The CDR3 loop spans 20 amino acids. The germline V gene encodes CDR1 SGDLS and CDR2 YYNGEE. Losses at the gene ends were 0 bases for V and 6 bases for J; bases not matched to a gene: 17. CDR3 sequence (DNA): TGTGCCAGCAGCGTAGGGGCGGCTAGCGGGAGCCCCAGTTGGCCCGGGGAGCTGTTTTTT. Its protein product is CASSVGAASGSPSWPGELFF.

This rearrangement joins TRBV5-1 to TRBJ2-7, with unresolved D. The CDR3 is 14 residues long. V gave up 1 base and J gave up 2 bases, with 10 bases separating them. The germline V gene encodes CDR1 SGHRS and CDR2 YFSETQ. The DNA of the CDR3 is TGCGCCAGCAGCTTGTACACCCCACCCTACGAGCAGTACGTC. Amino acids: CASSLYTPPYEQYV.

The chain uses TRBV6-5 and TRBJ2-5, with TRBD2 as a possible D gene (6 bases). The V end lost 6 bases, the J end lost 7 bases, and 18 bases lay between the germline ends. Germline assignment: CDR1 MNHEY and CDR2 SVGAGI. The CDR3 loop spans 14 amino acids. The DNA of the CDR3 is TGTGCCAGCAGACGGGACTCTTCAAGAGGGACCCAGTACTTC. This translates into CASRRDSSRGTQYF.

This clone was found a few times. The chain has TRBV7-2 and TRBJ1-1; TRBD1 is a possible D gene (5 bases). The CDR3 runs to 14 residues. V lost 5 bases and J 5 bases, leaving 15 bases between the germline ends. In germline, CDR1 is SGHTA, CDR2 FQGNSA. CDR3 coding DNA: TGTGCCAGCAGCCCCTTACAGGTGGTGACTGAAGCTTTCTTT. This codes for CASSPLQVVTEAFF.